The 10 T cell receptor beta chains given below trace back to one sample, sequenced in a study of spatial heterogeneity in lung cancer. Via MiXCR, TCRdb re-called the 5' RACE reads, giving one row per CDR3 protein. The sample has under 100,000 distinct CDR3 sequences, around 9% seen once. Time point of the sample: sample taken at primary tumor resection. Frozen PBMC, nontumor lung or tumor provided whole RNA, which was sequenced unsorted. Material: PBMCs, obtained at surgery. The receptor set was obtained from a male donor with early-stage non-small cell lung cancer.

CDR3 bases: TGCGCCAGCAGCCAACAGAGACCCGGGGCCAACGTCCTGACTTTC. Translating it yields CASSQQRPGANVLTF. The rearrangement links TRBV5-1 to TRBJ2-6; D not certain. Trimming removed 4 bases at V and 4 bases at J, with 12 bases between. The CDR3 runs 15 residues. Germline loops: CDR1 SGHRS, CDR2 YFSETQ. Filled out from reference TRBV5-1 and TRBJ2-6, the complete variable domain reads KAGVTQTPRYLIKTRGQQVTLSCSPISGHRSVSWYQQTPGQGLQFLFEYFSETQRNKGNFPGRFSGRQFSNSRSEMNVSTLELGDSALYLCASSQQRPGANVLTFGAGSRLTVL.

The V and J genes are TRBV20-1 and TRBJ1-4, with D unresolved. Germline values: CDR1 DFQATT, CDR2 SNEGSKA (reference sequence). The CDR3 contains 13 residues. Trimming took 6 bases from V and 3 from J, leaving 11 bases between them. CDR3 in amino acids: CSAPYGANEKLFF. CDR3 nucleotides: TGCAGTGCCCCCTATGGGGCTAATGAAAAACTGTTTTTT.

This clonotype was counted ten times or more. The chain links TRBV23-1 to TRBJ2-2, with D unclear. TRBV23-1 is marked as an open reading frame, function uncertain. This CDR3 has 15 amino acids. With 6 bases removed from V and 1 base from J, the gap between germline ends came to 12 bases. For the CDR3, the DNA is TGCGCCAGCAGCCGACACCCAGTGAACACCGGGGAGCTGTTTTTT. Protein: CASSRHPVNTGELFF.

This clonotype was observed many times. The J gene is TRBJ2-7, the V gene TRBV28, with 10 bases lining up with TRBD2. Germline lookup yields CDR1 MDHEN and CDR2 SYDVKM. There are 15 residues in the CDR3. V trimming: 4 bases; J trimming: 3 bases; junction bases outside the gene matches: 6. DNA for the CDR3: TGTGCCAGCAGTTCACTAGCGGGAAAAGGCTACGAGCAGTACTTC. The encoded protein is CASSSLAGKGYEQYF.

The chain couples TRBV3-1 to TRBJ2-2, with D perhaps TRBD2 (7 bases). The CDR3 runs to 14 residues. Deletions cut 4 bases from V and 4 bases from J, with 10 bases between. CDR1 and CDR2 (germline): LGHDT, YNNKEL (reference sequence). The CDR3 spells CASSLAGATGELFF. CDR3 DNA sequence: TGTGCCAGCAGCCTCGCGGGGGCCACCGGGGAGCTGTTTTTT.

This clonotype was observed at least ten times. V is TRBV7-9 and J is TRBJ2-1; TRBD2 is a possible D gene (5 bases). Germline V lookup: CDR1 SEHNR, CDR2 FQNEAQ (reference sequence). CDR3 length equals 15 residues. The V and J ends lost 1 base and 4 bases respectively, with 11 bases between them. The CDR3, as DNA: TGTGCCAGCAGCTTAGGCGAAACGGGATACAATGAGCAGTTCTTC. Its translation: CASSLGETGYNEQFF. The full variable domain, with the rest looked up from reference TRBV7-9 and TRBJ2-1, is DTGVSQNPRHKITKRGQNVTFRCDPISEHNRLYWYRQTLGQGPEFLTYFQNEAQLEKSRLLSDRFSAERPKGSFSTLEIQRTEQGDSAMYLCASSLGETGYNEQFFGPGTRLTVL.

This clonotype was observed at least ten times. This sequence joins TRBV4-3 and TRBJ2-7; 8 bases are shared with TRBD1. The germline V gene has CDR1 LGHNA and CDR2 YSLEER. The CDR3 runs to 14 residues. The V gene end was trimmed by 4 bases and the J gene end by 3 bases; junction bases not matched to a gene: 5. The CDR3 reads CASSLGQGFYEQYF. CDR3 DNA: TGCGCCAGCAGCCTTGGACAGGGTTTCTACGAGCAGTACTTC.

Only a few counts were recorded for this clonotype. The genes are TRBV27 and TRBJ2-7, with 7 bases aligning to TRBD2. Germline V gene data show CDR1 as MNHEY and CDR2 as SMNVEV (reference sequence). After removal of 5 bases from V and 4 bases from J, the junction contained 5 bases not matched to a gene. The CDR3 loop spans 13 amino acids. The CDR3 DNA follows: TGTGCCAGCAGTGTGAGGGAGGGTTACGAGCAGTACTTC. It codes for CASSVREGYEQYF.

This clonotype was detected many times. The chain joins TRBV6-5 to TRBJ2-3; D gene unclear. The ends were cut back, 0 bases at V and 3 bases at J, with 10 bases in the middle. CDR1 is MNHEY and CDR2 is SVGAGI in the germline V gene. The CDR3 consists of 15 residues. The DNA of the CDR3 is TGTGCCAGCAGTTACTCGATTGCCGTAACAGATACGCAGTATTTT. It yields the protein CASSYSIAVTDTQYF.

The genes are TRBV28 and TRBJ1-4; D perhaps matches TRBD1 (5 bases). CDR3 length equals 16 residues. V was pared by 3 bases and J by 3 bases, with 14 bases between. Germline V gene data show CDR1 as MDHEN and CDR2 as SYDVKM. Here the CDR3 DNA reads TGTGCCAGCAGTTTTTTATCTCTGGGGCCTAATGAAAAACTGTTTTTT. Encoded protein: CASSFLSLGPNEKLFF.